Shown below are 8 T cell receptor beta chains from a single sample sequenced in a study of monozygotic twins with inflammatory bowel disease. After re-calling the 5' RACE reads, TCRdb lists one entry per CDR3 protein, DNA absent. The sample has fewer than 550,000 distinct CDR3 sequences; the top ten hold approximately 2.3%. Sequenced: blood. The receptors come from a human donor with ulcerative colitis or Crohn's disease, or a healthy co-twin of an affected twin (not recorded which).

This rearrangement joins TRBV7-2 to TRBJ2-3; TCRdb designates TRBD2, a call that cannot be tested without DNA. The germline gives CDR1 SGHTA, CDR2 FQGNSA. The CDR3 is made up of 16 amino acids. CDR3 in amino acids: CASSLEAAGGPDTQYF.

The V call is TRBV20-1, the J call TRBJ2-3; TCRdb's D call of TRBD2 is untestable without DNA. The CDR3 loop spans 14 amino acids. Germline CDR1 is DFQATT and CDR2 is SNEGSKA (reference sequence). This CDR3 is CSATPQMFRDTQYF.

The chain links TRBV5-1 to TRBJ2-5; TCRdb picks TRBD1, but there is no DNA to check that call. The CDR3 length is 14 residues. CDR1 is SGHRS and CDR2 is YFSETQ in the germline V gene. CDR3 amino acids: CASSPLGAGETQYF. Together with reference TRBV5-1 and TRBJ2-5, the CDR3 gives the full variable domain: KAGVTQTPRYLIKTRGQQVTLSCSPISGHRSVSWYQQTPGQGLQFLFEYFSETQRNKGNFPGRFSGRQFSNSRSEMNVSTLELGDSALYLCASSPLGAGETQYFGPGTRLLVL.

The CDR3 loop reads CAWSVRRGQPQHF. The genes are TRBV30 and TRBJ1-5. Germline V gene data show CDR1 as GTSNPN and CDR2 as SVGIG (reference sequence). This CDR3 spans 13 amino acids.

The rearrangement links TRBV24-1 to TRBJ2-1; absent DNA, TCRdb's TRBD2 call cannot be checked. Germline V gene sequence: CDR1 KGHDR, CDR2 SFDVKD. CDR3 length equals 13 residues. The CDR3 loop is CATSDLTGWEQFF.

The chain links TRBV20-1 to TRBJ2-5; TCRdb indicates TRBD2, and absent DNA this call remains unverified. CDR1 is DFQATT, CDR2 SNEGSKA, per germline (reference sequence). The CDR3 is 16 amino acids. The CDR3 reads CSARDPLAGGEETQYF.

The rearrangement uses TRBV5-4 and TRBJ2-3; TCRdb reports TRBD1, a call that lacks DNA to check it against. The CDR3 spans 14 residues. The germline V gene has CDR1 SGHNT and CDR2 YYREEE (reference sequence). CDR3: CASSFKGTTDTQYF. Combining the CDR3 with reference TRBV5-4 and TRBJ2-3 gives the whole variable domain ETGVTQSPTHLIKTRGQQVTLRCSSQSGHNTVSWYQQALGQGPQFIFQYYREEENGRGNFPPRFSGLQFPNYSSELNVNALELDDSALYLCASSFKGTTDTQYFGPGTRLTVL.

The chain combines TRBV28 with TRBJ2-2; TCRdb picks TRBD1, but there is no DNA to check that call. CDR3 size: 15 residues. Germline V lookup: CDR1 MDHEN, CDR2 SYDVKM. The CDR3 reads CASTSRAFGTGELFF.